This T cell receptor (beta chain) originates from a study of OX40 agonist ivuxolimab in advanced cancers. From germline, CDR1 is SEHNR and CDR2 FQNEAQ (reference sequence). There are 14 residues in the CDR3. Trimming pared 5 bases from V and 3 bases from J, leaving 14 bases between. Clones were read by immunoSEQ multiplex PCR, and TCRdb kept only the in-frame ones, dropping some. Of 65,000 or so clones in the sample, around four fifths were seen once. Specimen: CD4+ or CD8+ T cells sorted from blood, collected in a trial of the OX40 agonist ivuxolimab. The clonotype was recovered from an adult with an advanced solid tumor such as melanoma, head and neck, liver or kidney cancer. The rearrangement joins TRBV7-9 to TRBJ2-7; D is perhaps TRBD2 (5 bases). CDR3 protein: CASSPRGLYYEQYF. DNA for the CDR3: TGTGCCAGCAGCCCCCGCGGGTTATACTACGAGCAGTACTTC.